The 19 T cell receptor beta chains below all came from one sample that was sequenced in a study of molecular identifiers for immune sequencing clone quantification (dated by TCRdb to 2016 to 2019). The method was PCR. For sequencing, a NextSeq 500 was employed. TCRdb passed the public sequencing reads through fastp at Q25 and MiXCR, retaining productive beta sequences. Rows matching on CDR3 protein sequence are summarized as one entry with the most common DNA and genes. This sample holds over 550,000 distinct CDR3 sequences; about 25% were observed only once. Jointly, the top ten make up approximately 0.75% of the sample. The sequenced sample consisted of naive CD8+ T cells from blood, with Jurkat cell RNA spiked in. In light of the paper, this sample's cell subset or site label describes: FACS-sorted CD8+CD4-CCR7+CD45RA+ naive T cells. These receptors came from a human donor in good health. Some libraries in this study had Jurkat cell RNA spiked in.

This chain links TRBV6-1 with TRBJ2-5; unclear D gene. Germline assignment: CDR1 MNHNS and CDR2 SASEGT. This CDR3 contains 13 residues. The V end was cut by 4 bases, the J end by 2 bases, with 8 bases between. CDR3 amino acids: CASSVVGQETQYF. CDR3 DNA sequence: TGTGCCAGCAGTGTAGTGGGGCAAGAGACCCAGTACTTC.

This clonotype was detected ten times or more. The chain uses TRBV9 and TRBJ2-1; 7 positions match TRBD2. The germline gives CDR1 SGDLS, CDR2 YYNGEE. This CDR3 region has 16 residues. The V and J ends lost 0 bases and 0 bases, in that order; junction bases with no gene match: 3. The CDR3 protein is CASSVEGGSSYNEQFF. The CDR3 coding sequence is TGTGCCAGCAGCGTAGAGGGAGGGTCCTCCTACAATGAGCAGTTCTTC.

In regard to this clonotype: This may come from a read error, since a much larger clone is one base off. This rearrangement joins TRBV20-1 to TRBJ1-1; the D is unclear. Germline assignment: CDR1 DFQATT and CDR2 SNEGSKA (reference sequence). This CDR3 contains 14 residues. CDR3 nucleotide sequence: TGCAGTGCTAGAGAGCTGGGGTCCCCTGGGGAAGCTCTCTTT. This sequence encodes CSARELGSPGEALF.

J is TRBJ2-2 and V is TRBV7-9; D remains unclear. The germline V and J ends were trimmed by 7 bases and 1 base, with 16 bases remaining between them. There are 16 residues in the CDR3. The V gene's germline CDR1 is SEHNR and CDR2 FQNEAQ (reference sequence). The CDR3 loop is CASIPTLKGNTGELFF. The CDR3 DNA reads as TGTGCCAGCATCCCAACCCTGAAAGGGAACACCGGGGAGCTGTTTTTT.

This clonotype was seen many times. In nucleotides, the CDR3 is TGCGCCAGCAGCCAAAAACAGGGGGCAGGACAGCCCCAGCATTTT. Its translation: CASSQKQGAGQPQHF. The rearrangement joins TRBV4-1 to TRBJ1-5, with TRBD1 matching over 9 bases. The length of the CDR3 is 15 residues. Germline V lookup: CDR1 MGHRA, CDR2 YSYEKL. V was pared by 2 bases and J by 7 bases, with 6 bases of the junction left unmatched.

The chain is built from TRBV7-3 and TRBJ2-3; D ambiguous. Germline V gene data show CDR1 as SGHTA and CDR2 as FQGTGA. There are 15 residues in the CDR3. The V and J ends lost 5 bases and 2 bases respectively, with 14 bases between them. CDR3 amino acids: CASSKGYGDTDTQYF. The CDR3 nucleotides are TGTGCCAGCAGCAAGGGCTACGGTGACACAGATACGCAGTATTTT.

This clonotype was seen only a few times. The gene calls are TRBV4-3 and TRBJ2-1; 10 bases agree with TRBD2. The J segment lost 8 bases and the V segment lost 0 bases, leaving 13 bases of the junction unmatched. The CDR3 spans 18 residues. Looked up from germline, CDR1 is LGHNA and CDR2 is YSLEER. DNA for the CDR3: TGCGCCAGCAGCCAAGATGGGGCTAGCGGGGGCCTCCCTCATGAGCAGTTCTTC. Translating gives CASSQDGASGGLPHEQFF.

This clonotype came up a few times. In nucleotides, the CDR3 is TGTGCCAGTAGTATAGCTGGGAATGAGCAGTTCTTC. Translated: CASSIAGNEQFF. The chain links TRBV19 to TRBJ2-1; D ambiguous. Trimming removed 1 base from V and 7 bases from J, with 5 bases in between. The length of the CDR3 is 12 residues. Germline lookup yields CDR1 LNHDA and CDR2 SQIVND (reference sequence). Combining the CDR3 with reference TRBV19 and TRBJ2-1 gives the whole variable domain DGGITQSPKYLFRKEGQNVTLSCEQNLNHDAMYWYRQDPGQGLRLIYYSQIVNDFQKGDIAEGYSVSREKKESFPLTVTSAQKNPTAFYLCASSIAGNEQFFGPGTRLTVL.

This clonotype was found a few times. The CDR3 DNA follows: TGTGCCAGCAGCGTAGCGGGACTAATAGATGAGCAGTTCTTC. This codes for CASSVAGLIDEQFF. The chain carries TRBV9 and TRBJ2-1; TRBD2 aligns across 7 bases. The germline V gene has CDR1 SGDLS and CDR2 YYNGEE. This CDR3 contains 14 residues. J lost 8 bases, V lost 0 bases, and 5 bases had no gene match.

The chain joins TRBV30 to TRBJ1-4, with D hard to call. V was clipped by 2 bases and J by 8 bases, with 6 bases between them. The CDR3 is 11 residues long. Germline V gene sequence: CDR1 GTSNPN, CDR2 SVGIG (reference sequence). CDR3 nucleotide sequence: TGTGCCTGGAGTCAACTAGAAAAACTGTTTTTT. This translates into CAWSQLEKLFF.

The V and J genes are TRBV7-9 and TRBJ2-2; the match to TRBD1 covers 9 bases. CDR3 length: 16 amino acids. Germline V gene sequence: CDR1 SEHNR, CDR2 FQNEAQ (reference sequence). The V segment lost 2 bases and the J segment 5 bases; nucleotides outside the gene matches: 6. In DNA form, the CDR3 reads TGTGCCAGCAGCTTACGTGGACAGGGGAAGACCGGGGAGCTGTTTTTT. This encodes CASSLRGQGKTGELFF.

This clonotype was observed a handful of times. CDR3 DNA sequence: TGCGCCAGCAGCCAAGAAGTTAGCGGGGGGCTGAGCTCCTACGAGCAGTACTTC. Its translation is CASSQEVSGGLSSYEQYF. The chain couples TRBV4-1 to TRBJ2-7; TRBD2 matches at 10 bases. The length of the CDR3 is 18 residues. Germline lookup yields CDR1 MGHRA and CDR2 YSYEKL. V shed 0 bases, J shed 0 bases, and the junction held 8 bases outside the gene matches.

CDR3 amino acids: CASSSPWEVGPNYGYTF. The CDR3 bases are TGTGCCAGCAGCTCGCCTTGGGAGGTCGGGCCTAACTATGGCTACACCTTC. The rearrangement joins TRBV12-3 or TRBV12-4 to TRBJ1-2; no clear D gene. CDR3 size: 17 residues. V lost 6 bases and J lost 0, with 20 bases in between.

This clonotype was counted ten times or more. CDR3 protein: CASSLMARGHEQYF. Written as DNA, the CDR3 is TGTGCCAGCAGTTTAATGGCCAGGGGTCACGAGCAGTACTTC. The V call is TRBV27, the J call TRBJ2-7, with D possibly being TRBD1 (6 bases). The V gene's germline CDR1 is MNHEY and CDR2 SMNVEV (reference sequence). V was pared by 2 bases and J by 5 bases, with 13 bases between. The length of the CDR3 is 14 residues.

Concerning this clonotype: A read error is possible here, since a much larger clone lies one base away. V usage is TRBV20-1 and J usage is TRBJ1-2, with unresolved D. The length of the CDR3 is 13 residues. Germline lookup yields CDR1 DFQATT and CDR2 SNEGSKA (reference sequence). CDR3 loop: CSARDNTNYGHTF. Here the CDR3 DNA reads TGCAGTGCTAGAGATAACACTAACTATGGCCACACCTTC.

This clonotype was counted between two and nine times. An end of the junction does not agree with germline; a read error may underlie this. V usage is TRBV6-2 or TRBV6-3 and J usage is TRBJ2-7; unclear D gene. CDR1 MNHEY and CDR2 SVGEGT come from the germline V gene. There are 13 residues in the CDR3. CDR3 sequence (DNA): TGTGCCGGCAGCCCCAACGGACCCTACGAGCAGTACTTC. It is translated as CAGSPNGPYEQYF.

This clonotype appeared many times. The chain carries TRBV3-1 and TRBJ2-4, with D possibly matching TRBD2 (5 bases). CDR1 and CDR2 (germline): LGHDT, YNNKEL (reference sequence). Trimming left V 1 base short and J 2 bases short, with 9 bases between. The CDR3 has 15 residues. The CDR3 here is CASSQAQDSKNIQYF. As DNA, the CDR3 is TGTGCCAGCAGCCAAGCTCAGGACTCCAAAAACATTCAGTACTTC.

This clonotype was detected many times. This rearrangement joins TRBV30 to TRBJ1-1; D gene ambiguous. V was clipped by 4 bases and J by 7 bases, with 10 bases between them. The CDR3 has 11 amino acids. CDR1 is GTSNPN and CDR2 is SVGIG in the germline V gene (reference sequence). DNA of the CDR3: TGTGCCTGGAACCTAGGGAGTGAAGCTTTCTTT. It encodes CAWNLGSEAFF.

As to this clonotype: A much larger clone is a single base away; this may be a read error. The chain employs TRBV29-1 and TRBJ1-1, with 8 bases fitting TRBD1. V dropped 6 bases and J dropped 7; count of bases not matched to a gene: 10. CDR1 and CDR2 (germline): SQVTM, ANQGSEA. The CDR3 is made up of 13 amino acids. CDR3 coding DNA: TGCAGCGTCGACAGGGGTTGGGTTAGTGAAGCTTTCTTT. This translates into CSVDRGWVSEAFF.